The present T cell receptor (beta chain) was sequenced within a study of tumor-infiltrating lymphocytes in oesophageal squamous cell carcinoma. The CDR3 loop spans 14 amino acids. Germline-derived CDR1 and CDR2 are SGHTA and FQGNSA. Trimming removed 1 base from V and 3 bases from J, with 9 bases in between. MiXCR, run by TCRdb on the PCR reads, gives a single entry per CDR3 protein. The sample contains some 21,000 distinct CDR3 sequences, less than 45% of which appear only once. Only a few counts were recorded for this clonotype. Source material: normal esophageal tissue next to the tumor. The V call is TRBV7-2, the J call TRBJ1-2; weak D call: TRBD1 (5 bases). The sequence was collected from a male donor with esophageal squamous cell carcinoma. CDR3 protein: CASSLDRMDYGYTF. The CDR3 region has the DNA TGTGCCAGCAGCTTAGACAGGATGGACTATGGCTACACCTTC.